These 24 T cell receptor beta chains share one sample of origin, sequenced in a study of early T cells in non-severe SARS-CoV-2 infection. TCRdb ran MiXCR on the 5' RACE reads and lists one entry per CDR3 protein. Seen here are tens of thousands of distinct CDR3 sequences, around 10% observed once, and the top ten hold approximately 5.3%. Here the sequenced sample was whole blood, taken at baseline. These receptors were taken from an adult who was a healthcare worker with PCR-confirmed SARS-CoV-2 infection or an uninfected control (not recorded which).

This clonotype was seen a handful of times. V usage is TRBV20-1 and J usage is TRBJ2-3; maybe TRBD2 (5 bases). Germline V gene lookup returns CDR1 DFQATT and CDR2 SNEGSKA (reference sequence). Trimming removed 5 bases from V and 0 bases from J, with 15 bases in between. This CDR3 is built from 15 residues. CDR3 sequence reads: CSAPPSGTSTDTQYF. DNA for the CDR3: TGCAGTGCTCCACCCAGCGGCACTAGCACAGATACGCAGTATTTT.

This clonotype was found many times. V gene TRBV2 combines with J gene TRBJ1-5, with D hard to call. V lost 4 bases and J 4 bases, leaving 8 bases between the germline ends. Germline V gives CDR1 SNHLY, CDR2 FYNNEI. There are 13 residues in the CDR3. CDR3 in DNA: TGTGCCAGCAGTGGGGCTAGGAATCAGCCCCAGCATTTT. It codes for CASSGARNQPQHF.

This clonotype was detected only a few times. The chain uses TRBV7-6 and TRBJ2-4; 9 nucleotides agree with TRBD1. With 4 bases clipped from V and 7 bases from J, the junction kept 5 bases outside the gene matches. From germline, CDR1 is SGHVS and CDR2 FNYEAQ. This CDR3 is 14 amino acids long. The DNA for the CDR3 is TGTGCCAGCAGCTCGCCGGGACAGGGTAACATTCAGTACTTC. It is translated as CASSSPGQGNIQYF.

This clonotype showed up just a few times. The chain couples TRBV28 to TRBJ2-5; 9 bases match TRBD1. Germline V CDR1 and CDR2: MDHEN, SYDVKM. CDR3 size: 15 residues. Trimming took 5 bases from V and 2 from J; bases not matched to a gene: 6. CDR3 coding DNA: TGTGCCAGCAGTCCTGGGACAGGGCGGCAAGAGACCCAGTACTTC. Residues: CASSPGTGRQETQYF.

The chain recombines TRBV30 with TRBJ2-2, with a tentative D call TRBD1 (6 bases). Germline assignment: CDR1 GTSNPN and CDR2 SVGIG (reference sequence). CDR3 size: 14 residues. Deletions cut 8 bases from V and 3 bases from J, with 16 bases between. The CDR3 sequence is CAVLTGTYTGELFF. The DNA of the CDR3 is TGTGCCGTGTTAACCGGGACATACACCGGGGAGCTGTTTTTT.

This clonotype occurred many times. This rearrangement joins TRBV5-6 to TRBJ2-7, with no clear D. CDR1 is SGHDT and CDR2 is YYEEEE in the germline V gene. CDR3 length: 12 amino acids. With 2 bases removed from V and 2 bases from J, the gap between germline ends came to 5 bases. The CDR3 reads CASSFQAYEQYF. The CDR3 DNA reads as TGTGCCAGCAGCTTCCAAGCCTACGAGCAGTACTTC.

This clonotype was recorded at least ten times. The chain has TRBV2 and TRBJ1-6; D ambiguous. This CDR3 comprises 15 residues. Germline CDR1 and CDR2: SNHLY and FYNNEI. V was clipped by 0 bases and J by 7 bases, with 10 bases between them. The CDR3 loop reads CASSEAGSLNSPLHF. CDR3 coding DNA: TGTGCCAGCAGTGAAGCAGGGAGCTTAAATTCACCCCTCCACTTT.

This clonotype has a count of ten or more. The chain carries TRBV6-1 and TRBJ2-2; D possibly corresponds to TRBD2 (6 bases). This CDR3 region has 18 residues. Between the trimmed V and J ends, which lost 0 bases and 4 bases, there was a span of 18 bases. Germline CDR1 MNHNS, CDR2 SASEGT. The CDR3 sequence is CASSEARGIQLRTGELFF. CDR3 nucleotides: TGTGCCAGCAGTGAAGCGCGGGGCATCCAATTACGCACCGGGGAGCTGTTTTTT.

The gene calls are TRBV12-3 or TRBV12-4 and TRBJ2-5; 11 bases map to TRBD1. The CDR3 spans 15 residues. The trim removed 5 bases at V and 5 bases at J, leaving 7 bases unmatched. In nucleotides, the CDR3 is TGTGCCAGCAGTCGGACAGGGGGCGGGGCGGAGACCCAGTACTTC. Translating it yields CASSRTGGGAETQYF.

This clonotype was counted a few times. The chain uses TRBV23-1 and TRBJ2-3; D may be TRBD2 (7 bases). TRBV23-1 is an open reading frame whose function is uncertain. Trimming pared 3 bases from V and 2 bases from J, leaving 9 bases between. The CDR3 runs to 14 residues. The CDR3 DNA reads TGCGCCAGCAGTCACGGGGGGCCCACAGATACGCAGTATTTT. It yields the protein CASSHGGPTDTQYF.

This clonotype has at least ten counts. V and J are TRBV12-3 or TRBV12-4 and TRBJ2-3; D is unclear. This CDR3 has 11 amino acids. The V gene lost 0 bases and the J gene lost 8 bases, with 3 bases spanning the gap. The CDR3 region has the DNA TGTGCCAGCAGTTTAGCGGGTACGCAGTATTTT. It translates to CASSLAGTQYF.

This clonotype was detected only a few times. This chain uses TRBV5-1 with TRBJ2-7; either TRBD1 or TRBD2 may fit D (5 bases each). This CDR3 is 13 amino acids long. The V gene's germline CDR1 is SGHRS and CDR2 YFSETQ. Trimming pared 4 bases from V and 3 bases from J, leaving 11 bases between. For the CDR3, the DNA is TGCGCCAGCAGCCCGGGACCTTACTACGAGCAGTACTTC. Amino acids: CASSPGPYYEQYF.

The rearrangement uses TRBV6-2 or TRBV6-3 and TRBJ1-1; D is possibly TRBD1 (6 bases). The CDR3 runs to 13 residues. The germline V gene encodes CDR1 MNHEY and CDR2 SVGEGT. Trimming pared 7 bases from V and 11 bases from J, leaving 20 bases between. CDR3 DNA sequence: TGTGCCAGCACGGAACAGGGTTTTTCAAGTGCTTTCTTT. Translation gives CASTEQGFSSAFF.

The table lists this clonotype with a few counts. DNA of the CDR3: TGCGCCAGCAGCCAAGTCGCCAGGACGCTAGAGCAGTACTTC. It is translated as CASSQVARTLEQYF. The rearrangement uses TRBV4-1 and TRBJ2-7; no reliable D call. Germline V CDR1 and CDR2: MGHRA, YSYEKL. This CDR3 spans 14 amino acids. V was clipped by 1 base and J by 7 bases, with 14 bases between them.

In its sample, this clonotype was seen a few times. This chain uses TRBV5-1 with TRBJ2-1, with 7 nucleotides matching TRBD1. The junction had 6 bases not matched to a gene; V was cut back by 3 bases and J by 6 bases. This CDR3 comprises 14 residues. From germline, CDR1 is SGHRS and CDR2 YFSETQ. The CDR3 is CASSSTGASNEQFF. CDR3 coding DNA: TGCGCCAGCAGCTCCACAGGGGCAAGCAATGAGCAGTTCTTC.

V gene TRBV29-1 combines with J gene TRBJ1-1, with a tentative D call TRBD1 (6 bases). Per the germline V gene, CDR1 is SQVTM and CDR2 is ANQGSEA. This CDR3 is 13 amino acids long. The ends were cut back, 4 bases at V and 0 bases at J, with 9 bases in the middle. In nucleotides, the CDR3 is TGCAGCGTTGCCGGGACAATGAACACTGAAGCTTTCTTT. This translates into CSVAGTMNTEAFF.

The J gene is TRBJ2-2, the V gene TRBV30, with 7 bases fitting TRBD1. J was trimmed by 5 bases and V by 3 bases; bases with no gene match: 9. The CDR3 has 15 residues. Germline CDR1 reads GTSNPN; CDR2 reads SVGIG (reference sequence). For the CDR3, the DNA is TGTGCCTGGAGCAGGGACCCCAGGGGGACCGGGGAGCTGTTTTTT. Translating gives CAWSRDPRGTGELFF.

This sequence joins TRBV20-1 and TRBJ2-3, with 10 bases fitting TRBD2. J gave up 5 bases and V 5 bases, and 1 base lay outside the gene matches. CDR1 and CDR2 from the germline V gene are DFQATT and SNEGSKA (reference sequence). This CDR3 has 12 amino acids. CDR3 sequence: CSALAGGDTQYF. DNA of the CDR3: TGCAGTGCTTTAGCGGGAGGAGATACGCAGTATTTT.

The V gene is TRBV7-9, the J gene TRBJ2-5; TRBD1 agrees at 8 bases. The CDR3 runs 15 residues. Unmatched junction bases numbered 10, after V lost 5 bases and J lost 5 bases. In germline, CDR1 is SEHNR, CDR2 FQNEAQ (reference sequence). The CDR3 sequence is CASSTLQGAIETQYF. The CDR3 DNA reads TGTGCCAGCAGCACCCTGCAGGGGGCAATTGAGACCCAGTACTTC.

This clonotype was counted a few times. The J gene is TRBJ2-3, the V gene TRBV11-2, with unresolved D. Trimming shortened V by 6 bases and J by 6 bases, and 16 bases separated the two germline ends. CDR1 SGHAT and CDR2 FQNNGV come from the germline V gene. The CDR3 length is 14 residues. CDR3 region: CASRDNQDRDTQYF. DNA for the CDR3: TGTGCCAGCAGGGATAACCAGGACCGGGATACGCAGTATTTT.

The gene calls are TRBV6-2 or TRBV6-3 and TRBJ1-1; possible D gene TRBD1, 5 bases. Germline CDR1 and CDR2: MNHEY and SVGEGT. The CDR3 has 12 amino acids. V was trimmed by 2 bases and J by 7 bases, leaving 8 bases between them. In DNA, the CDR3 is TGTGCCAGCAGTTACGGGACGGGTGAAGCTTTCTTT. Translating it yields CASSYGTGEAFF.

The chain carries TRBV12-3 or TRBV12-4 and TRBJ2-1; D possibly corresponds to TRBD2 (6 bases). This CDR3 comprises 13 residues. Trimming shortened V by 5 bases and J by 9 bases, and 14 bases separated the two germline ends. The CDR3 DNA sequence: TGTGCCAGCAGTACCGTCCAGGGAGGTGAGCAGTTCTTC. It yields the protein CASSTVQGGEQFF.

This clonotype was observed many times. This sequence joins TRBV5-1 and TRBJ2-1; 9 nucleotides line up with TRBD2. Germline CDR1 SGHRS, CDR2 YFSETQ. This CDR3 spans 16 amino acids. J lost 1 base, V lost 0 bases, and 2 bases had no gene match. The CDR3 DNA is TGCGCCAGCAGCTTGGTGCTAGCGGGGTCCTACAATGAGCAGTTCTTC. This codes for CASSLVLAGSYNEQFF.

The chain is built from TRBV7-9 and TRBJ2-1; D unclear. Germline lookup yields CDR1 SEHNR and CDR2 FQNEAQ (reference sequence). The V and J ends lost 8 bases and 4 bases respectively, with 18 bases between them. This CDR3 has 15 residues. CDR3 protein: CASAQPATPYNEQFF. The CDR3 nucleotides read TGTGCCAGCGCCCAACCCGCGACACCTTACAATGAGCAGTTCTTC.